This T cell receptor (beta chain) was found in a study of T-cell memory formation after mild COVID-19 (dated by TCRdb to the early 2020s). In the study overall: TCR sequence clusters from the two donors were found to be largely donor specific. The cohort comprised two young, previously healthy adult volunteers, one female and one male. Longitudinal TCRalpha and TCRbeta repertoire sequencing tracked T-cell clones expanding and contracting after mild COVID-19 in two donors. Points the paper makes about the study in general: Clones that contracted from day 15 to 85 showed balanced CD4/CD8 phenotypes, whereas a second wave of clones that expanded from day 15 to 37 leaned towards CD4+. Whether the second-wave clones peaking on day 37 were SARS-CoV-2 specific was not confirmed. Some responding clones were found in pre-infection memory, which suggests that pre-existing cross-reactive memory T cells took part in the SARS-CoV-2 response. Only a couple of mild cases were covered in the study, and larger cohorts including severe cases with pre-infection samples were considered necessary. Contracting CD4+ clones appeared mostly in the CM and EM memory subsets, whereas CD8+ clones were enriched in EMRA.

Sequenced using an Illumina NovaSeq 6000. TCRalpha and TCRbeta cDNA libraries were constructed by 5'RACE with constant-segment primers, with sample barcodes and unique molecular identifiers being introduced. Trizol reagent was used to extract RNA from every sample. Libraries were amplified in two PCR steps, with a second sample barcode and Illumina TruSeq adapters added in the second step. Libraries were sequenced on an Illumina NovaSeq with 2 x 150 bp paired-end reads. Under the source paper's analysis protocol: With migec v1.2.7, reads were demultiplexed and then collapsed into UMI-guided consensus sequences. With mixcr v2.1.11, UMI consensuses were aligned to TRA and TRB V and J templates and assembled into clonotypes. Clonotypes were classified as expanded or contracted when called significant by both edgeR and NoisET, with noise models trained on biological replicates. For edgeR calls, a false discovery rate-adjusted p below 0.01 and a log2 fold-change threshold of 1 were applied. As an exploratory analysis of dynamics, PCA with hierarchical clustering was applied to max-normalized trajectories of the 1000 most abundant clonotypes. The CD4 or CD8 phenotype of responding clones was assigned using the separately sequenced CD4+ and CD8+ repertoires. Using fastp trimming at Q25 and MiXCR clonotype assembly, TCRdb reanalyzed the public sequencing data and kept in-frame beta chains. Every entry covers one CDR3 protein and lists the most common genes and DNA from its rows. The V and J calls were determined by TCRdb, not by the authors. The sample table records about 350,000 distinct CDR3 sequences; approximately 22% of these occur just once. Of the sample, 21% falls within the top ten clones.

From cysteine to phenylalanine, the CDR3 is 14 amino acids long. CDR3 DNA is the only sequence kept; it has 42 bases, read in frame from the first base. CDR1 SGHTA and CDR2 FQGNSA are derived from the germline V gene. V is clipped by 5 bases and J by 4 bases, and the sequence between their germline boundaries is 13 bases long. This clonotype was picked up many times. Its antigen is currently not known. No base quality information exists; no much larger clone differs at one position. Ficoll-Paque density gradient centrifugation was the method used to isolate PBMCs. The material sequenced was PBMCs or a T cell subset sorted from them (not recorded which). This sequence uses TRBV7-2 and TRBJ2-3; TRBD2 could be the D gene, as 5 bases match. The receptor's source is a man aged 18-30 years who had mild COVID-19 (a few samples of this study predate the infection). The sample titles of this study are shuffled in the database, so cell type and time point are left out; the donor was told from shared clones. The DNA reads TGTGCCAGCAGCCCGCCTGGGAGTGCAGATACGCAGTATTTT. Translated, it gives CASSPPGSADTQYF.